This T cell receptor beta chain was captured by sequencing in a study of T cell changes during pregnancy in multiple sclerosis. Measured with immunoSEQ multiplex PCR; TCRdb has only the in-frame clones, and not every one. The sample holds about 48,000 clones; 80% to 90% are singletons and the top ten take around 1.2%. Germline V gene lookup returns CDR1 LNHDA and CDR2 SQIVND (reference sequence). CDR3 length equals 16 residues. The V gene end was trimmed by 7 bases and the J gene end by 1 base; junction bases not matched to a gene: 10. The chain uses TRBV19 and TRBJ2-3; 8 nucleotides line up with TRBD2. Sequencing used CD4+ T cells from peripheral blood mononuclear cells, obtained in the second trimester of pregnancy. This TCR was recovered from a female donor with multiple sclerosis, enrolled in a pregnancy study. Written as DNA, the CDR3 is TGTGCCAGTACCCGGGGCGGTAGCGGGGGCACAGATACGCAGTATTTT. Translation: CASTRGGSGGTDTQYF.